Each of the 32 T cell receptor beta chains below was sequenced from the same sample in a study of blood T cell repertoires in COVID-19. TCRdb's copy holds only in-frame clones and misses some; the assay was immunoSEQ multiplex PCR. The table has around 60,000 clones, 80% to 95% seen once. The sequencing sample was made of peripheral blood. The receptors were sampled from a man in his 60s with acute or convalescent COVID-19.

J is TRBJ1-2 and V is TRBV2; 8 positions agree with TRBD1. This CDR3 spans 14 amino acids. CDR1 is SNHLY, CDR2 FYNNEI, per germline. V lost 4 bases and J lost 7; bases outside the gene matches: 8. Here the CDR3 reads CASSADRGRGGYTF. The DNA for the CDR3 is TGTGCCAGCAGTGCCGACAGGGGCCGAGGTGGCTACACCTTC.

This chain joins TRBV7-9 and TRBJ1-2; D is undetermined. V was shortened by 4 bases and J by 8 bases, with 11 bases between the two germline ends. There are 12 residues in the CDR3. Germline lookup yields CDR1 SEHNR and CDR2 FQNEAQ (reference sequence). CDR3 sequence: CASSSGGVGYTF. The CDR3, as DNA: TGTGCCAGCAGCTCCGGCGGGGTAGGCTACACCTTC.

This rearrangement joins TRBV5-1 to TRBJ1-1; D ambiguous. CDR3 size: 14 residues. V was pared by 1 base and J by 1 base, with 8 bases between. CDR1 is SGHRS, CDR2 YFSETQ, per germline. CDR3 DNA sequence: TGCGCCAGCAGCTTGACCTTCGGGAACACTGAAGCTTTCTTT. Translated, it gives CASSLTFGNTEAFF.

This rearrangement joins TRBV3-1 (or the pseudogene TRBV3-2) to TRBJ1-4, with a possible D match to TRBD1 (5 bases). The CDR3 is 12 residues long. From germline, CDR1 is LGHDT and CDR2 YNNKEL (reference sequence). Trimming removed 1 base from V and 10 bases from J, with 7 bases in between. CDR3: CASSQAGGKLFF. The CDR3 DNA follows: TGTGCCAGCAGCCAAGCGGGGGGAAAACTGTTTTTT.

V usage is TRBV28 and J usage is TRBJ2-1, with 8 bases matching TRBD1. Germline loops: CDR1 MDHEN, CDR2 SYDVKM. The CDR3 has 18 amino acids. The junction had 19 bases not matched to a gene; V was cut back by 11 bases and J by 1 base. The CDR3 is CAAKSGRGRSLSYNEQFF. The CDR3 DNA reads TGTGCCGCCAAGTCGGGCAGGGGGCGATCGCTTTCCTACAATGAGCAGTTCTTC. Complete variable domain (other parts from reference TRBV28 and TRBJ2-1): DVKVTQSSRYLVKRTGEKVFLECVQDMDHENMFWYRQDPGLGLRLIYFSYDVKMKEKGDIPEGYSVSREKKERFSLILESASTNQTSMYLCAAKSGRGRSLSYNEQFFGPGTRLTVL.

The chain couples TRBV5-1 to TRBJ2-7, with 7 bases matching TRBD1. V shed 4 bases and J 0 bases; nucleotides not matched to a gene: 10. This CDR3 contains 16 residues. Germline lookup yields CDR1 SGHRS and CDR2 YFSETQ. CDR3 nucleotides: TGCGCCAGCAGCATTTTACCGGGACAGAGCTCCTACGAGCAGTACTTC. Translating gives CASSILPGQSSYEQYF.

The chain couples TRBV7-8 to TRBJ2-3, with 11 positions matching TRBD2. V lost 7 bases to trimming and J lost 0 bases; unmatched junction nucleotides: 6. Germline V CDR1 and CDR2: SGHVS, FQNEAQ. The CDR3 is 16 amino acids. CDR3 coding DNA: TGTGCCAGCACCATACTAGCGGGAGAGAGCACAGATACGCAGTATTTT. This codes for CASTILAGESTDTQYF.

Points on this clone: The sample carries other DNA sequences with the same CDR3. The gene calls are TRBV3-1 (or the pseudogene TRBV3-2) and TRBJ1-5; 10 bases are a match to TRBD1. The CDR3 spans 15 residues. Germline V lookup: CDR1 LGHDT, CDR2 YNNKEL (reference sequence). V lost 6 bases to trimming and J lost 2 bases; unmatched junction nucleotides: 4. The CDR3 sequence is CASSLGTGGNQPQHF. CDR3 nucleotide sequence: TGTGCCAGCAGTCTCGGGACAGGGGGCAATCAGCCCCAGCATTTT.

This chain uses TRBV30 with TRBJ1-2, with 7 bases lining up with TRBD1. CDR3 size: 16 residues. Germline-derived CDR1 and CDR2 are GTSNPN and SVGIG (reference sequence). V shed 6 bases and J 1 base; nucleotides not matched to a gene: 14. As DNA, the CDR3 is TGTGCCTGCCACACCCCAAGGGGGCGAATTAACTATGGCTACACCTTC. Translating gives CACHTPRGRINYGYTF.

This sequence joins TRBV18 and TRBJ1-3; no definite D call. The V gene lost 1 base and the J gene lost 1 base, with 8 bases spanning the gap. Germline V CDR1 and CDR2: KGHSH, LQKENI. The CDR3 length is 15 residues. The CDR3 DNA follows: TGTGCCAGCTCACCACTGGGCAGGTCTGGAAACACCATATATTTT. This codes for CASSPLGRSGNTIYF.

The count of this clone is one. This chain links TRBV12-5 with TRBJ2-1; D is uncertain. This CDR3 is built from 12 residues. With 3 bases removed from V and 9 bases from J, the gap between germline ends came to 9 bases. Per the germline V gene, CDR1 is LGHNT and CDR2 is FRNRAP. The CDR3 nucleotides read TGTGCTAGTGGTTTAGAATTCGGTGAGCAGTTCTTC. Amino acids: CASGLEFGEQFF.

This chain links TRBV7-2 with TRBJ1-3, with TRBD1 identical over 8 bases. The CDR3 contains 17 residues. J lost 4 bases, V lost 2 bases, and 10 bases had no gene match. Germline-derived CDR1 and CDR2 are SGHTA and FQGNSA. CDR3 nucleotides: TGTGCCAGCAGCTTATCAGGCGGACAGGGAGGCGGAAACACCATATATTTT. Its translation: CASSLSGGQGGGNTIYF.

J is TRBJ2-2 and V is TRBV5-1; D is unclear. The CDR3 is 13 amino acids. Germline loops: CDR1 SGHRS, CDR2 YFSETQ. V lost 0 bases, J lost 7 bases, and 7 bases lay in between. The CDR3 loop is CASSLDPSGELFF. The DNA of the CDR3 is TGCGCCAGCAGCTTGGATCCCAGCGGGGAGCTGTTTTTT. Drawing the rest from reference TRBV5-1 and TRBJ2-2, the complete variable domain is KAGVTQTPRYLIKTRGQQVTLSCSPISGHRSVSWYQQTPGQGLQFLFEYFSETQRNKGNFPGRFSGRQFSNSRSEMNVSTLELGDSALYLCASSLDPSGELFFGEGSRLTVL.

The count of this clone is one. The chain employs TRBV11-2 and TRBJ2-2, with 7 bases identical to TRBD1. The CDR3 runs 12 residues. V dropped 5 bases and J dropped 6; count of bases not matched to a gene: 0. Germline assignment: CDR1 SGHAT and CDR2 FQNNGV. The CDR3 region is CASSGTAGELFF. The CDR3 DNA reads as TGTGCCAGCAGCGGGACAGCCGGGGAGCTGTTTTTT.

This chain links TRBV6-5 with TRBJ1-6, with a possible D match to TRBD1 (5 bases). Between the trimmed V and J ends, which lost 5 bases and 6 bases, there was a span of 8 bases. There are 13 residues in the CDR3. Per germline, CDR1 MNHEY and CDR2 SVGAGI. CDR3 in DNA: TGTGCCAGCAGTCCAGGGCTTAATTCACCCCTCCACTTT. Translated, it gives CASSPGLNSPLHF.

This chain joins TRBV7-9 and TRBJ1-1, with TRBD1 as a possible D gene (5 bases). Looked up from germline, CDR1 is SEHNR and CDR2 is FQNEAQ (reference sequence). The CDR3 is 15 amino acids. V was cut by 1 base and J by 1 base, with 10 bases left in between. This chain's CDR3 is CASSLDAGPNTEAFF. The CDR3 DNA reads TGTGCCAGCAGCTTAGATGCAGGGCCGAACACTGAAGCTTTCTTT.

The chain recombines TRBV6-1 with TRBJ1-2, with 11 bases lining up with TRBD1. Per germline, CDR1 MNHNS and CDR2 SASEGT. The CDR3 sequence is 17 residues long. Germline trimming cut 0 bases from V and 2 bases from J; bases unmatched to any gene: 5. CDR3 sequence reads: CASSEALGTGGNYGYTF. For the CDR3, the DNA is TGTGCCAGCAGTGAAGCGCTGGGGACAGGGGGGAACTATGGCTACACCTTC.

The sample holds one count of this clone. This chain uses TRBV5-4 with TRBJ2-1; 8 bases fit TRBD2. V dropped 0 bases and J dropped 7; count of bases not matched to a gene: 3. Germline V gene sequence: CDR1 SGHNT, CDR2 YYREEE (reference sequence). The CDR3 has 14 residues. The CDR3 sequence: CASSLDGGGNEQFF. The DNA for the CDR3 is TGTGCCAGCAGCTTGGACGGGGGGGGAAATGAGCAGTTCTTC.

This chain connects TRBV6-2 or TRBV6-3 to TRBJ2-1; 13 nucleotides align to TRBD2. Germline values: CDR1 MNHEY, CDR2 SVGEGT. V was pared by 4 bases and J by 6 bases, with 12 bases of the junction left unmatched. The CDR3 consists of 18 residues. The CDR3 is CASSSPGLAGWRANEQFF. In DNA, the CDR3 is TGTGCCAGCAGTTCGCCGGGACTAGCGGGATGGAGGGCCAATGAGCAGTTCTTC.

Here the CDR3 DNA reads TGTGCCAGCTCACCAATGGCCCCAGGGCTGTATAGCAATCAGCCCCAGCATTTT. Protein product: CASSPMAPGLYSNQPQHF. This chain connects TRBV18 to TRBJ1-5, with D tentatively TRBD1 (5 bases). Germline CDR1 reads KGHSH; CDR2 reads LQKENI. Trimming took 2 bases from V and 0 from J, leaving 17 bases between them. The CDR3 contains 18 residues.

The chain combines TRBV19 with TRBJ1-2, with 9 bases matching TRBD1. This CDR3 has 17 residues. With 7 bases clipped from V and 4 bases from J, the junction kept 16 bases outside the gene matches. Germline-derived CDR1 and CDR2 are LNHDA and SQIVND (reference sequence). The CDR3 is CASKAVRDRVVSYGYTF. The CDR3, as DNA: TGTGCCAGTAAGGCAGTCCGGGACAGGGTTGTCTCCTATGGCTACACCTTC. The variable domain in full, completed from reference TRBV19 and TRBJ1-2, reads DGGITQSPKYLFRKEGQNVTLSCEQNLNHDAMYWYRQDPGQGLRLIYYSQIVNDFQKGDIAEGYSVSREKKESFPLTVTSAQKNPTAFYLCASKAVRDRVVSYGYTFGSGTRLTVV.

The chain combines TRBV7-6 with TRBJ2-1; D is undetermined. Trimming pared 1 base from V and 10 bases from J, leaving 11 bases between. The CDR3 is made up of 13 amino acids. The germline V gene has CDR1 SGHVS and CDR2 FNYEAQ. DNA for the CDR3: TGTGCCAGCAGCTTAGAAACTGCGAGGGAGCAGTTCTTC. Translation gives CASSLETAREQFF.

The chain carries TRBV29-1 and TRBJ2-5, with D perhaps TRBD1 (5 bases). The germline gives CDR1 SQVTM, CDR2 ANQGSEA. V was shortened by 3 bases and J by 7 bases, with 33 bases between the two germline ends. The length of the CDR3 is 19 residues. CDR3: CSVEPSKGSFLRPRGTQYF. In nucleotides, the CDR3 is TGCAGCGTTGAGCCTAGTAAAGGATCCTTCCTCCGACCAAGGGGGACCCAGTACTTC.

The CDR3 here is CASRNNRDRGWYEQYF. Written as DNA, the CDR3 is TGTGCCAGCAGAAATAACCGGGACAGGGGTTGGTACGAGCAGTACTTC. The chain combines TRBV6-6 with TRBJ2-7; the match to TRBD1 covers 10 bases. Trimming cost V 6 bases and J 4 bases; bases outside gene matches: 12. Germline V gene lookup returns CDR1 MNHNY and CDR2 SVGAGI (reference sequence). The CDR3 consists of 16 residues.

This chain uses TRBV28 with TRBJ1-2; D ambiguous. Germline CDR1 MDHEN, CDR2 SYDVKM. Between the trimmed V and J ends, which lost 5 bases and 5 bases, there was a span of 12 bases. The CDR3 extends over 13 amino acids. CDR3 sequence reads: CASSLRLEYGYTF. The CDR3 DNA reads TGTGCCAGCAGTCTTCGACTGGAGTATGGCTACACCTTC.

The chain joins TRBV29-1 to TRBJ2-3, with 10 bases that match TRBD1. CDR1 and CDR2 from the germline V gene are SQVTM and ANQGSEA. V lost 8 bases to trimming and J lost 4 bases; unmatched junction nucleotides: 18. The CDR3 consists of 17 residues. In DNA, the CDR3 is TGCAGCCACCTAACCGGGACAGGGGTAGTAGGTGCAGATACGCAGTATTTT. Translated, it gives CSHLTGTGVVGADTQYF.

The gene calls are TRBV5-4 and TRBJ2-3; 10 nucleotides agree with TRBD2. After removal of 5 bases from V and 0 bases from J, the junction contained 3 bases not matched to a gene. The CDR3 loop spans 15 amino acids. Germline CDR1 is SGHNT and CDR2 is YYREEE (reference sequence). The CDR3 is CASRWTSGSTDTQYF. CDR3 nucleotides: TGTGCCAGCAGATGGACTAGCGGTAGCACAGATACGCAGTATTTT.

The CDR3 nucleotides are TGCGCCAGCAGCCAAAAGGGAGACGGCAATCAGCCCCAGCATTTT. Translating it yields CASSQKGDGNQPQHF. This rearrangement joins TRBV4-3 to TRBJ1-5; no clear D gene. The ends were cut back, 2 bases at V and 2 bases at J, with 10 bases in the middle. This CDR3 has 15 residues. Germline values: CDR1 LGHNA, CDR2 YSLEER.

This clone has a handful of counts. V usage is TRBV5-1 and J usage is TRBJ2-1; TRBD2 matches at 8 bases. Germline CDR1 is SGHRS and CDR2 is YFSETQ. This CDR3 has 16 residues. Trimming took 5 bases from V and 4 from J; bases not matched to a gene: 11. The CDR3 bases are TGCGCCAGCAGGGCGCCAGGGGAGCGGGGGTACAATGAGCAGTTCTTC. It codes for CASRAPGERGYNEQFF.

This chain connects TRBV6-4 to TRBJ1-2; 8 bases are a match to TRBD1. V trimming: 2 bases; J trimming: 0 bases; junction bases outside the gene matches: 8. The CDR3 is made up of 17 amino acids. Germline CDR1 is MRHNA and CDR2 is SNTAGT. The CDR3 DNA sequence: TGTGCCAGCAGTGACCCGGACAGGGAAAGGACTAACTATGGCTACACCTTC. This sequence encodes CASSDPDRERTNYGYTF.

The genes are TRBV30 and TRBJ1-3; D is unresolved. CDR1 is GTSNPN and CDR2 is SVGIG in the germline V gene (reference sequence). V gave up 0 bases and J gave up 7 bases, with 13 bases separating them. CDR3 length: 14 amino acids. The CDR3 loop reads CAWSVGGLENTIYF. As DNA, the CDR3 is TGTGCCTGGAGTGTCGGTGGGCTCGAGAACACCATATATTTT.

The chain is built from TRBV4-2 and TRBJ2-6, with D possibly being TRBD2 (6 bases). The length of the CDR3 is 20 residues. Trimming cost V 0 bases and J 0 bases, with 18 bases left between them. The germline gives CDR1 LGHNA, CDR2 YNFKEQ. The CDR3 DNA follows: TGTGCCAGCAGCCAAGATCGATTGTTGGACGGGAGCTCTGGGGCCAACGTCCTGACTTTC. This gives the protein CASSQDRLLDGSSGANVLTF.